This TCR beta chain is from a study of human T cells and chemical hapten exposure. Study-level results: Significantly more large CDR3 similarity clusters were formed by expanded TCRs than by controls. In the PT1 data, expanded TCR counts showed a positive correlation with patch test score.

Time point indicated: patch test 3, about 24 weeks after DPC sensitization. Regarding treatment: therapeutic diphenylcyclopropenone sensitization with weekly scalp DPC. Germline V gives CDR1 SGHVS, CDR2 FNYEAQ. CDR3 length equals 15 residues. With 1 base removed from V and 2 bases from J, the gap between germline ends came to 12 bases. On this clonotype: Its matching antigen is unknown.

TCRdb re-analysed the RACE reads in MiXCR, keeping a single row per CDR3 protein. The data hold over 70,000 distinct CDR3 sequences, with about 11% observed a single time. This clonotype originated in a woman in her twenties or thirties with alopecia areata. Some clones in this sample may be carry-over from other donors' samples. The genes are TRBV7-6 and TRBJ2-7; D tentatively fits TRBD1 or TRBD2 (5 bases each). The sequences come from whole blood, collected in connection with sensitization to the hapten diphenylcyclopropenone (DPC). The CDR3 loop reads CASSLGGTGTYEQYF. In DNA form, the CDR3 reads TGTGCCAGCAGCTTAGGGGGGACGGGTACCTACGAGCAGTACTTC.